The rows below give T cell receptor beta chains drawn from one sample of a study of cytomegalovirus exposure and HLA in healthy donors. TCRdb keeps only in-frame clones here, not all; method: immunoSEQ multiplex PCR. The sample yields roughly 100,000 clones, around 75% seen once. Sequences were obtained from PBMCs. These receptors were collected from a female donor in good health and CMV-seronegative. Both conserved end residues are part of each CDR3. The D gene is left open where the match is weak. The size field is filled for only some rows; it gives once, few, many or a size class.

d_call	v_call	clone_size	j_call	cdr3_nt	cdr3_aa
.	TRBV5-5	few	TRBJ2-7	TGTGCCAGCAGTTCCGCCGGGATCCCGTCTGACCAGCAGTACTTC	CASSSAGIPSDQQYF
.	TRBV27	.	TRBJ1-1	TGTGCCAGCAGACTCTACCAGGGATTCTCCGCTGAAGCTTTCTTT	CASRLYQGFSAEAFF
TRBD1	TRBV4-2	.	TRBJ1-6	TGTGCCAGCAGCCGAGGGACAGCGGGCAATTCACCCCTCCACTTT	CASSRGTAGNSPLHF
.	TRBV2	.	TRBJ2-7	TGTGCCAGCAGTGATTTTGAGTACGAGCAGTACTTC	CASSDFEYEQYF
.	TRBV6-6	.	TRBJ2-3	TGTGCCAGCAGTTACTCGACGGGAGTAAGCACAGATACGCAGTATTTT	CASSYSTGVSTDTQYF
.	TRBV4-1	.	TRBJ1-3	TGCGCCAGCAGCTCATTCGCCCCCGGGGGCTCTGGAAACACCATATATTTT	CASSSFAPGGSGNTIYF
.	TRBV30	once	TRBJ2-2	TGTGCCTGGAGTGTATTGGCTGCCCGCGGGGAGCTGTTTTTT	CAWSVLAARGELFF
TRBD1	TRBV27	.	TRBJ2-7	TGTGCCAGCGGACAGGGCCCCTCCTACGAGCAGTACTTC	CASGQGPSYEQYF
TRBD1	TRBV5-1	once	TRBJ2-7	TGCGCCAGCAGCTTCGACAGGGTTGAAGAGCAGTACTTC	CASSFDRVEEQYF
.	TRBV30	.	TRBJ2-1	TGTGCCTGGAGTGGGGGGAGGAGCTCCTACAATGAGCAGTTCTTC	CAWSGGRSSYNEQFF
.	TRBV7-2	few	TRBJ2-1	TGTGCCAGCAGCGCGGGACCCCGTACGGATGAGCAGTTCTTC	CASSAGPRTDEQFF
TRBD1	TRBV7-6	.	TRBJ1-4	TGTGCCAGCAGCCTAGGACAGGGTTTTTATGAAAAACTGTTTTTT	CASSLGQGFYEKLFF
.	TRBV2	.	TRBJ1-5	TGTGCCAGCAGTTGGGAGGGCAATCAGCCCCAGCATTTT	CASSWEGNQPQHF
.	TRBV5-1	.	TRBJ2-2	TGCGCCAGCAGTCAAAACACCGGGGAGCTGTTTTTT	CASSQNTGELFF
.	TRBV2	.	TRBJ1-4	TGTGCCAGCAGCACCGGGCCTCGAGGCGGGACGAGGGAAAAACTGTTTTTT	CASSTGPRGGTREKLFF
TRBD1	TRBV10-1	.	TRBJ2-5	TGCGCCAGCAGCCCGACAGGGACGGCGACCCAGTACTTC	CASSPTGTATQYF
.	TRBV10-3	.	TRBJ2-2	TGTGCCATCAGTGTAAAGGGAGTCGTCGGGGAGCTGTTTTTT	CAISVKGVVGELFF
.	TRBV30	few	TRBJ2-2	TGTGCCTGGAGTCTACCGGGGGAGCTGTTTTTT	CAWSLPGELFF
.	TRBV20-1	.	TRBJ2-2	TGCAGTGCAAGAGGAGTCGGGGAGCTGTTTTTT	CSARGVGELFF
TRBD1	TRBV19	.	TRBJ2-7	TGTGCCAGTACGACCGGGACAGGGGTCGGGTACGAGCAGTACTTC	CASTTGTGVGYEQYF
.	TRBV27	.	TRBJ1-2	TGTGCCAGCAGTCTCAGGGCGGCCGGGGGCTACACCTTC	CASSLRAAGGYTF
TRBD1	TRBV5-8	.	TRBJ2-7	TGTGCCAGCAGCCTACCGACAGGGGGCTGGATATCCTACGAGCAGTACTTC	CASSLPTGGWISYEQYF
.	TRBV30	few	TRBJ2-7	TGTGCCTGGAGTGGGTCCTCTAGTCCCTACGAGCAGTACTTC	CAWSGSSSPYEQYF
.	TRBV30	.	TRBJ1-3	TGTGCCTGGAGGGAGGGTGCTGGAAACACCATATATTTT	CAWREGAGNTIYF
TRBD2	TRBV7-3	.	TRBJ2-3	TGTGCCAGCAGCTTTGTGGGAGGGCCCACAGATACGCAGTATTTT	CASSFVGGPTDTQYF
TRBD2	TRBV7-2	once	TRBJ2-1	TGTGCCAGCAGCTGGGGACTAGAGGGAGATGAGCAGTTCTTC	CASSWGLEGDEQFF
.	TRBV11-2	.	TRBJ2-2	TGTGCCAGCAGCTTAGCGAGTGCCGGGGAGCTGTTTTTT	CASSLASAGELFF
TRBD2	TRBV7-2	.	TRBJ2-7	TGTGCCAGCAGCTTAGCGCTCCCGGGACTAGCGGGAGGCGCCTACGAGCAGTACTTC	CASSLALPGLAGGAYEQYF
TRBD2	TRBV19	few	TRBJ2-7	TGTGCCAGTAGTATCTCGCTAGCGGTAAGGAGGGGCTACGAGCAGTACTTC	CASSISLAVRRGYEQYF
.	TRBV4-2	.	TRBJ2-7	TGTGCCAGCAGCCAAGATTGGCGGATGGGGGGCGAGCAGTACTTC	CASSQDWRMGGEQYF
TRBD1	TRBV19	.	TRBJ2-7	TGTGCCAGTAGTATAGCCTCTCAGGGGGCGCGGGACGAGCAGTACTTC	CASSIASQGARDEQYF
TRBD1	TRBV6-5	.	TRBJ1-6	TGTGCCAGCAGATACCAGGGGGATAATTCACCCCTCCACTTT	CASRYQGDNSPLHF
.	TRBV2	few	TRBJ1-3	TGTGCCAGCAGTGATAGAAGCCCGCACTCTGGAAACACCATATATTTT	CASSDRSPHSGNTIYF